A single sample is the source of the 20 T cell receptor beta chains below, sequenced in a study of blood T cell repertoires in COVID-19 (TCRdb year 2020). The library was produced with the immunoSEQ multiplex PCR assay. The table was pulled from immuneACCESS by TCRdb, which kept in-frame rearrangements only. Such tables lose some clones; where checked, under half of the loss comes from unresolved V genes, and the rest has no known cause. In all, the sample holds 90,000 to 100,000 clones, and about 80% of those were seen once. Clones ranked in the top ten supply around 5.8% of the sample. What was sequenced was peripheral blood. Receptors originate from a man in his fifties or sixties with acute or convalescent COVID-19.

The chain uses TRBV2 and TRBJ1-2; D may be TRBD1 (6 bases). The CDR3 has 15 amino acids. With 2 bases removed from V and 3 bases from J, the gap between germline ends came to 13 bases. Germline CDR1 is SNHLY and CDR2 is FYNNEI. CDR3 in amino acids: CASSESGGADYGYTF. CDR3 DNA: TGTGCCAGCAGTGAAAGCGGGGGGGCGGACTATGGCTACACCTTC.

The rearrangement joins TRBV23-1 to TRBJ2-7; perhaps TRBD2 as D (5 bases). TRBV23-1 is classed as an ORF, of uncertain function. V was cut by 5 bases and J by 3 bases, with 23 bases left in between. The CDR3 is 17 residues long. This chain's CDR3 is CASSKRAVPFGDYEQYF. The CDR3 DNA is TGCGCCAGCAGTAAGAGGGCCGTTCCTTTCGGGGACTACGAGCAGTACTTC.

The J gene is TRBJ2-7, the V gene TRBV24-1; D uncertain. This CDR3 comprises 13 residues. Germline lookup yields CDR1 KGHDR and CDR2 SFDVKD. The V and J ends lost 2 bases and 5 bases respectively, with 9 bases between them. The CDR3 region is CATSDSNLNEQYF. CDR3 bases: TGTGCCACCAGTGATTCTAATCTCAACGAGCAGTACTTC.

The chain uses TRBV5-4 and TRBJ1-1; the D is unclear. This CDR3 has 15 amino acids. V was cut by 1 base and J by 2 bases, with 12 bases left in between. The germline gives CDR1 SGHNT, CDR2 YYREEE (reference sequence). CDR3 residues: CASSLFPAGNTEAFF. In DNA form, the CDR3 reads TGTGCCAGCAGCTTGTTTCCGGCAGGCAACACTGAAGCTTTCTTT.

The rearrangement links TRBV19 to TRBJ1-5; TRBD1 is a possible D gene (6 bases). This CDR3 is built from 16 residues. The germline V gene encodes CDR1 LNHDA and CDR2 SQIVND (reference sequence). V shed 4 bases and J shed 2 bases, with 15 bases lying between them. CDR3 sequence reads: CASSTTGTYGNQPQHF. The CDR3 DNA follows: TGTGCCAGTAGTACTACCGGGACATATGGCAATCAGCCCCAGCATTTT.

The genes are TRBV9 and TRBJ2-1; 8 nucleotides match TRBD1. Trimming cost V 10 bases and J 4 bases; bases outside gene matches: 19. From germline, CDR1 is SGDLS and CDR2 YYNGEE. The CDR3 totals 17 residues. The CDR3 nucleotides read TGTGCCGGCATAAAGGAGCAGGGGGCATTGGAGTACAATGAGCAGTTCTTC. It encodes CAGIKEQGALEYNEQFF.

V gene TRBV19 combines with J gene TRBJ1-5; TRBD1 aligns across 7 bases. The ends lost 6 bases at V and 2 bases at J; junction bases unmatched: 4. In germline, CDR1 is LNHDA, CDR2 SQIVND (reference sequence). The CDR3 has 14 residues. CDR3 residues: CASSPDRGNQPQHF. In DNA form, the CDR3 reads TGTGCCAGTAGCCCTGACAGGGGCAATCAGCCCCAGCATTTT.

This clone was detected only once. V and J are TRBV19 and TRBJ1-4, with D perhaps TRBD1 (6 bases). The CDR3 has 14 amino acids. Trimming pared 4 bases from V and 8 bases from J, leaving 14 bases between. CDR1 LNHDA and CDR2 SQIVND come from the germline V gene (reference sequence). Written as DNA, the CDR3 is TGTGCCAGTAGTAACAACAGGGATCAGGAAAAACTGTTTTTT. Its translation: CASSNNRDQEKLFF.

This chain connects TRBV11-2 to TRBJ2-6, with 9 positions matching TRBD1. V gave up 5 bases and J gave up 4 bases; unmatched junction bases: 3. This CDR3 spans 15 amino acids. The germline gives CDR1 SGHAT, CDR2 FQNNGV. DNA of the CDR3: TGTGCCAGCAGCACCGGGACAGGGGGGGCCAACGTCCTGACTTTC. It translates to CASSTGTGGANVLTF.

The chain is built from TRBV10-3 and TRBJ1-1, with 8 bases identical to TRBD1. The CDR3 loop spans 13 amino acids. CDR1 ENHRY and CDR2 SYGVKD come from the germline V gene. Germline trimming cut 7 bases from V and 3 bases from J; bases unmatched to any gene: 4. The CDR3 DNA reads TGTGCCATCACCCCGACAGGGGACACTGAAGCTTTCTTT. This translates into CAITPTGDTEAFF.

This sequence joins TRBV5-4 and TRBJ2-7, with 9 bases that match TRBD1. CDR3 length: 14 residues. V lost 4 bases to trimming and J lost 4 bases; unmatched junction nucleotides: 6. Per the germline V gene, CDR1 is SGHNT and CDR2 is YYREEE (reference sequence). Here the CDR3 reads CASSQGDREYEQYF. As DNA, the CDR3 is TGTGCCAGCAGCCAAGGGGACAGGGAATACGAGCAGTACTTC. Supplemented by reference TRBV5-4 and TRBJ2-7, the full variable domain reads ETGVTQSPTHLIKTRGQQVTLRCSSQSGHNTVSWYQQALGQGPQFIFQYYREEENGRGNFPPRFSGLQFPNYSSELNVNALELDDSALYLCASSQGDREYEQYFGPGTRLTVT.

CDR3 residues: CASSPTHVSAAETYGYTF. CDR3 coding DNA: TGTGCCAGCTCACCAACCCATGTGTCGGCGGCAGAAACTTATGGCTACACCTTC. The gene calls are TRBV18 and TRBJ1-2; the D is unclear. Germline CDR1 is KGHSH and CDR2 is LQKENI. V was shortened by 2 bases and J by 5 bases, with 24 bases between the two germline ends. This CDR3 is 18 amino acids long.

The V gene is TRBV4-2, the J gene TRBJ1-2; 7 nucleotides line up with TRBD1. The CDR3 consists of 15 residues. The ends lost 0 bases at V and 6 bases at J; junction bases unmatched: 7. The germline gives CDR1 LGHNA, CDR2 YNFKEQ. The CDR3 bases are TGTGCCAGCAGCCAAGATCTGACAGGGAAGAATGGCTACACCTTC. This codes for CASSQDLTGKNGYTF.

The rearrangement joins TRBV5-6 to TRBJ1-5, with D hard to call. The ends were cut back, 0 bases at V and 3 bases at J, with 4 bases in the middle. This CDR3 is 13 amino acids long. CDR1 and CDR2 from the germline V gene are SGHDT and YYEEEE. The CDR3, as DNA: TGTGCCAGCAGCTTGGGAGACAATCAGCCCCAGCATTTT. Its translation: CASSLGDNQPQHF.

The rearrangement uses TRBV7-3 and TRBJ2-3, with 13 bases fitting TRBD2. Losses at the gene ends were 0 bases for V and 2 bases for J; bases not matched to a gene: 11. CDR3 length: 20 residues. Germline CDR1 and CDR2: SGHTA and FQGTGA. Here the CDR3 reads CASSLTGGLAGVSLTDTQYF. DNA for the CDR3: TGTGCCAGCAGCTTAACGGGAGGACTAGCGGGGGTCTCCCTCACAGATACGCAGTATTTT. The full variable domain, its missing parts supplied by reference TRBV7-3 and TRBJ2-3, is GAGVSQTPSNKVTEKGKYVELRCDPISGHTALYWYRQSLGQGPEFLIYFQGTGAADDSGLPNDRFFAVRPEGSVSTLKIQRTERGDSAVYLCASSLTGGLAGVSLTDTQYFGPGTRLTVL.

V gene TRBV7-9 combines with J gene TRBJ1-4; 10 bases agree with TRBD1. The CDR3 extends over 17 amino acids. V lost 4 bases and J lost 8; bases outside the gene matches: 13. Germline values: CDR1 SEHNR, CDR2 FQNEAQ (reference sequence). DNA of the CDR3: TGTGCCAGCAGCTCCTCCGGGACAGGGGTTGAAGGGGAAAAACTGTTTTTT. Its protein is CASSSSGTGVEGEKLFF.

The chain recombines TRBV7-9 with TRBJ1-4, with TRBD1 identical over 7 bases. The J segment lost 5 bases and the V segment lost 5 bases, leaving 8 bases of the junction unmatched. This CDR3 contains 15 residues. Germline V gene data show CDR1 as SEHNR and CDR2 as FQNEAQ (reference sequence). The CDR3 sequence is CASSPQGDRNEKLFF. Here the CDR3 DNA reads TGTGCCAGCAGCCCCCAGGGGGATAGAAATGAAAAACTGTTTTTT.

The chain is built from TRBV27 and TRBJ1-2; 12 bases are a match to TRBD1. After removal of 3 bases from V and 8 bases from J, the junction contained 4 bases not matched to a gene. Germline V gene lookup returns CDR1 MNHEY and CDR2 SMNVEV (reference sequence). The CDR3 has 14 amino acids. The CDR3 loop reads CASSFGTGGEGYTF. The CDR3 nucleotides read TGTGCCAGCAGTTTTGGGACAGGGGGCGAAGGCTACACCTTC.

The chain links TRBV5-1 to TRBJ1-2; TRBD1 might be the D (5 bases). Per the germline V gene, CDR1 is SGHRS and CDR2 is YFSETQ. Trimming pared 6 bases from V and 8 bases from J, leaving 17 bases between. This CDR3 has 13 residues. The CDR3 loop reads CASNPGDSAGYTF. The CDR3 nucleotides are TGCGCCAGCAACCCGGGAGACAGTGCCGGCTACACCTTC.

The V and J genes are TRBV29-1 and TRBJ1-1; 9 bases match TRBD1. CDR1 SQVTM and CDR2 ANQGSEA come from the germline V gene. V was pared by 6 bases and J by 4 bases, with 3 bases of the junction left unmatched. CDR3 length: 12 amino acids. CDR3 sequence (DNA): TGCAGCGTGGGGGACAGGGCCACTGAAGCTTTCTTT. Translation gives CSVGDRATEAFF.